These 31 T cell receptor beta chains came from one sample sequenced in a study of shared clonotypes between healthy human individuals. Produced via immunoSEQ multiplex PCR; TCRdb's table is partial and in-frame only. The data hold roughly 490,000 clones, with 76% observed a single time. The sequenced sample consisted of PBMCs. The receptor set was obtained from a woman between 35 and 50 years old in good health. Some clones in this sample may be carry-over from other donors' samples.

This clone was detected ten times or more. This CDR3 is also generated by other DNA sequences in the sample. The gene calls are TRBV27 and TRBJ2-2; 16 bases map to TRBD2. CDR1 and CDR2 (germline): MNHEY, SMNVEV (reference sequence). The CDR3 is made up of 15 amino acids. V was clipped by 10 bases and J by 5 bases; unmatched bases: 4. CDR3 bases: TGTGCCACCAAGGGACTAGCGGGAGGGACCGGGGAGCTGTTTTTT. Translating gives CATKGLAGGTGELFF.

V usage is TRBV28 and J usage is TRBJ1-2; no definite D call. V was cut by 6 bases and J by 4 bases, with 15 bases left in between. The CDR3 consists of 14 residues. Germline V gene sequence: CDR1 MDHEN, CDR2 SYDVKM. The DNA for the CDR3 is TGTGCCAGCAGGAACCGAGGGCCGATCTATGGCTACACCTTC. It encodes CASRNRGPIYGYTF.

This clone has just a few counts. The rearrangement uses TRBV6-1 and TRBJ2-5, with D possibly matching TRBD2 (6 bases). The J call could be wrong; TRBJ2-7 is a better fit for the DNA end. CDR1 is MNHNS and CDR2 is SASEGT in the germline V gene. The CDR3 length is 14 residues. DNA for the CDR3: TGTGCCAGCAGTGTCGCCGGGGGCTCCTACGAGCAGTACTTC. Amino acids: CASSVAGGSYEQYF.

This sequence joins TRBV28 and TRBJ2-3; D is possibly TRBD1 (5 bases). Deletions cut 2 bases from V and 4 bases from J, with 10 bases between. Germline loops: CDR1 MDHEN, CDR2 SYDVKM. This CDR3 has 14 amino acids. CDR3 sequence: CASSLRQGPDTQYF. The CDR3, as DNA: TGTGCCAGCAGTTTAAGGCAGGGCCCAGATACGCAGTATTTT.

The chain combines TRBV6-1 with TRBJ1-5, with 7 bases aligning to TRBD1. The CDR3 covers 15 residues. Germline V gene data show CDR1 as MNHNS and CDR2 as SASEGT. The ends lost 3 bases at V and 5 bases at J; junction bases unmatched: 7. The CDR3 nucleotides are TGTGCCAGCAGTGACGGTGGGGACAGTTATCAGCCCCAGCATTTT. It codes for CASSDGGDSYQPQHF.

The chain carries TRBV18 and TRBJ2-1; 10 nucleotides match TRBD2. J was trimmed by 1 base and V by 2 bases; bases with no gene match: 14. Germline lookup yields CDR1 KGHSH and CDR2 LQKENI. The CDR3 contains 20 residues. The CDR3 protein is CASSPKVKLAGVKSYNEQFF. The CDR3 DNA follows: TGTGCCAGCTCACCAAAAGTGAAGCTAGCGGGAGTGAAGTCCTACAATGAGCAGTTCTTC.

With regard to this clone: This specimen includes other DNA sequences encoding the same CDR3. The rearrangement uses TRBV18 and TRBJ1-5; 7 bases fit TRBD1. This CDR3 region has 14 residues. Losses at the gene ends were 3 bases for V and 5 bases for J; bases not matched to a gene: 4. Germline CDR1 reads KGHSH; CDR2 reads LQKENI. As DNA, the CDR3 is TGTGCCAGCTCACCGGGGCAGGGGGATCAGCCCCAGCATTTT. It is translated as CASSPGQGDQPQHF.

A few counts support this clone. This chain joins TRBV5-1 and TRBJ2-7, with TRBD1 identical over 8 bases. There are 15 residues in the CDR3. Germline V gene lookup returns CDR1 SGHRS and CDR2 YFSETQ. The ends lost 4 bases at V and 0 bases at J; junction bases unmatched: 6. DNA of the CDR3: TGCGCCAGCAGCCCACGACAGGGGTCCTCCTACGAGCAGTACTTC. Protein product: CASSPRQGSSYEQYF.

This sequence joins TRBV2 and TRBJ2-2, with D perhaps matching TRBD1 or TRBD2 (7 bases each). Germline CDR1 SNHLY, CDR2 FYNNEI. CDR3 length: 13 residues. V lost 6 bases and J lost 6, with 11 bases in between. CDR3 in amino acids: CASRPGGAGELFF. In nucleotides, the CDR3 is TGTGCCAGCAGGCCAGGGGGGGCCGGGGAGCTGTTTTTT. Full variable domain (rest looked up from reference TRBV2 and TRBJ2-2): EPEVTQTPSHQVTQMGQEVILRCVPISNHLYFYWYRQILGQKVEFLVSFYNNEISEKSEIFDDQFSVERPDGSNFTLKIRSTKLEDSAMYFCASRPGGAGELFFGEGSRLTVL.

The chain joins TRBV27 to TRBJ1-4, with a possible D match to TRBD1 (5 bases). The CDR3 runs to 15 residues. V dropped 4 bases and J dropped 4 bases, with 13 bases sitting between them. Germline CDR1 reads MNHEY; CDR2 reads SMNVEV (reference sequence). CDR3 loop: CASSSRQSFNEKLFF. The CDR3 coding sequence is TGTGCCAGCAGTTCTAGACAGAGCTTTAATGAAAAACTGTTTTTT.

This sequence joins TRBV10-3 and TRBJ2-7; D is possibly TRBD1 (6 bases). V lost 6 bases, J lost 5 bases, and 8 bases lay in between. The germline CDR1 and CDR2 sequences are ENHRY and SYGVKD. This CDR3 has 11 residues. Written as DNA, the CDR3 is TGTGCCATCAGACAGGGTCACGAGCAGTACTTC. It encodes CAIRQGHEQYF.

In its sample, this clone was seen a few times. This chain links TRBV11-1 with TRBJ1-4; no firm D call. Germline loops: CDR1 SGHAT, CDR2 FQDESV (reference sequence). The CDR3 runs to 14 residues. Trimming left V 3 bases short and J 8 bases short, with 13 bases between. The CDR3: CASSLGSFGEKLFF. DNA for the CDR3: TGTGCCAGCAGCTTGGGGAGCTTTGGGGAAAAACTGTTTTTT.

This rearrangement joins TRBV27 to TRBJ1-2, with a tentative D call TRBD1 (6 bases). Trimming removed 6 bases from V and 1 base from J, with 21 bases in between. Germline V gives CDR1 MNHEY, CDR2 SMNVEV (reference sequence). The CDR3 covers 17 residues. CDR3 DNA: TGTGCCAGCAGCATTGCCCGAGGGACATTGATTAACTATGGCTACACCTTC. Translated: CASSIARGTLINYGYTF.

This clone was counted once. The chain is built from TRBV2 and TRBJ2-3; no clear D gene. CDR1 and CDR2 (germline): SNHLY, FYNNEI. This CDR3 is built from 15 residues. V lost 6 bases and J lost 1, with 14 bases in between. The CDR3 DNA reads as TGTGCCAGCAGGGAAAGGACGGACCGCACAGATACGCAGTATTTT. Translating gives CASRERTDRTDTQYF.

The V call is TRBV29-1, the J call TRBJ2-5, with 7 bases fitting TRBD1. With the DNA end fitting TRBJ2-7 better, the J assignment may be wrong. The CDR3 runs 13 residues. Germline CDR1 is SQVTM and CDR2 is ANQGSEA. CDR3 nucleotide sequence: TGCAGCGTCCTGACAGGGACCTCCTACGAGCAGTACTTC. Protein sequence: CSVLTGTSYEQYF.

This clone was observed at least ten times. The V call is TRBV20-1, the J call TRBJ2-5; D gene ambiguous. This CDR3 comprises 10 residues. Germline-derived CDR1 and CDR2 are DFQATT and SNEGSKA (reference sequence). Trimming pared 6 bases from V and 2 bases from J, leaving 4 bases between. The CDR3 nucleotides read TGCAGTGCCGAACAAGAGACCCAGTACTTC. Translated: CSAEQETQYF.

About this clone: A much larger clone differs from this one at a single base, so this may be a read error. This CDR3 is also generated by other DNA sequences in the sample. The genes are TRBV10-2 and TRBJ1-2; tentatively, D is TRBD1 (5 bases). CDR3 size: 14 residues. Germline CDR1 reads WSHSY; CDR2 reads SAAADI. CDR3 in amino acids: CASSAVGANYGYTF. The CDR3 DNA sequence: TGCGCCAGCAGTGCAGTTGGGGCTAACTACGGCTACACCTTC.

In its sample, this clone was seen a few times. A read error is likely here: a far larger clone is one base away. The chain uses TRBV30 and TRBJ2-1; the D call may be TRBD1 or TRBD2 (6 bases each). Germline V gene data show CDR1 as GTSNPN and CDR2 as SVGIG (reference sequence). This CDR3 contains 13 residues. CDR3: CAWRTGRLNERFF. The CDR3 DNA reads as TGTGCCTGGAGAACAGGGAGGTTGAATGAGCGGTTCTTC.

The chain is built from TRBV4-1 and TRBJ2-2; D remains unclear. Trimming removed 3 bases at V and 1 base at J, with 6 bases between. In germline, CDR1 is MGHRA, CDR2 YSYEKL. The CDR3 runs 14 residues. CDR3 bases: TGCGCCAGCAGCCACACAAAGAACACCGGGGAGCTGTTTTTT. Its protein product is CASSHTKNTGELFF.

About this clone itself: Within the sample, other DNA sequences also encode this same CDR3. This chain joins TRBV7-2 and TRBJ2-3; D gene ambiguous. The CDR3 covers 14 residues. With 0 bases removed from V and 2 bases from J, the gap between germline ends came to 6 bases. The germline CDR1 and CDR2 sequences are SGHTA and FQGNSA. The CDR3 sequence is CASSLARNTDTQYF. In DNA, the CDR3 is TGTGCCAGCAGCTTAGCGCGAAACACAGATACGCAGTATTTT.

This clone was seen ten or more times. V and J are TRBV12-1 and TRBJ2-7; TRBD2 is the table's D call, not checked against the DNA. TRBV12-1 is reported as a pseudogene. The CDR3 extends over 12 amino acids. The CDR3 sequence: CAATSGTAEQYF. CDR3 bases: TGTGCCGCCACTAGCGGGACGGCCGAGCAGTACTTC.

Worth noting for this clone: Germline and junction disagree at one end, which may indicate a read error. This chain joins TRBV6-1 and TRBJ2-3, with a tentative D call TRBD1 (6 bases). Germline loops: CDR1 MNHNS, CDR2 SASEGT. The CDR3 contains 15 residues. CDR3 nucleotides: TGTGCCAGCAATGAAGGGACACTCCACACAGATACGCAGTATTTT. It translates to CASNEGTLHTDTQYF.

The genes are TRBV2 and TRBJ1-3; D is unclear. This CDR3 has 16 residues. V shed 2 bases and J shed 2 bases, with 13 bases lying between them. Germline CDR1 and CDR2: SNHLY and FYNNEI. CDR3 protein: CASSEQPRVPGNTIYF. CDR3 nucleotides: TGTGCCAGCAGTGAACAACCCCGGGTCCCTGGAAACACCATATATTTT. Full variable domain (missing parts from reference TRBV2 and TRBJ1-3): EPEVTQTPSHQVTQMGQEVILRCVPISNHLYFYWYRQILGQKVEFLVSFYNNEISEKSEIFDDQFSVERPDGSNFTLKIRSTKLEDSAMYFCASSEQPRVPGNTIYFGEGSWLTVV.

At least ten counts were recorded for this clone. This chain connects TRBV4-2 to TRBJ1-1, with D possibly TRBD1 on 6 matching bases. The CDR3 spans 14 residues. Germline V gene data show CDR1 as LGHNA and CDR2 as YNFKEQ. V was trimmed by 3 bases and J by 4 bases, leaving 12 bases between them. CDR3 in DNA: TGTGCCAGCAGCCAGAGACAGGACGTCACTGAAGCTTTCTTT. It translates to CASSQRQDVTEAFF.

A word on this clone: Other DNA sequences in the same sample also yield this CDR3. V gene TRBV2 combines with J gene TRBJ2-7; no clear D gene. The V end lost 2 bases, the J end lost 6 bases, and 5 bases lay between the germline ends. From germline, CDR1 is SNHLY and CDR2 FYNNEI. The CDR3 runs 11 residues. Here the CDR3 reads CASSELGEQYF. CDR3 DNA: TGTGCCAGCAGTGAACTGGGCGAGCAGTACTTC. Supplemented by reference TRBV2 and TRBJ2-7, the full variable domain reads EPEVTQTPSHQVTQMGQEVILRCVPISNHLYFYWYRQILGQKVEFLVSFYNNEISEKSEIFDDQFSVERPDGSNFTLKIRSTKLEDSAMYFCASSELGEQYFGPGTRLTVT.

The V and J genes are TRBV4-3 and TRBJ1-2; 7 bases match TRBD1. CDR1 and CDR2 from the germline V gene are LGHNA and YSLEER. Trimming cost V 1 base and J 0 bases; bases outside gene matches: 2. The CDR3 contains 15 residues. The CDR3 DNA is TGCGCCAGCAGCCAAGTTACAGGGGCTAACTATGGCTACACCTTC. It specifies CASSQVTGANYGYTF.

Worth noting for this clone: One end of the junction varies from germline; a read error may be responsible. The rearrangement links TRBV9 to TRBJ2-7; D call uncertain. Germline V gene sequence: CDR1 SGDLS, CDR2 YYNGEE. The CDR3 spans 13 residues. CDR3 in amino acids: CASSVHFSSEQYF. In DNA, the CDR3 is TGTGCCAGCAGCGTACATTTCTCCTCCGAGCAGTACTTC.

This CDR3 reads CASINMQNTGELFF. CDR3 DNA: TGTGCCAGCATTAATATGCAGAACACCGGGGAGCTGTTTTTT. The chain employs TRBV6-1 and TRBJ2-2; D gene unclear. The CDR3 sequence is 14 residues long. Trimming shortened V by 7 bases and J by 1 base, and 10 bases separated the two germline ends. Germline-derived CDR1 and CDR2 are MNHNS and SASEGT.

This chain connects TRBV18 to TRBJ1-5; possible D gene TRBD1, 6 bases. The germline V gene encodes CDR1 KGHSH and CDR2 LQKENI. V was trimmed by 3 bases and J by 9 bases, leaving 15 bases between them. This CDR3 is 14 amino acids long. The CDR3 region has the DNA TGTGCCAGCTCACCTAGACAGGAAATCGGGCCCCAGCATTTT. Amino acid sequence: CASSPRQEIGPQHF.

The J gene is TRBJ1-1, the V gene TRBV27; TRBD1 is a possible D gene (6 bases). V was clipped by 10 bases and J by 0 bases, with 15 bases between them. CDR1 MNHEY and CDR2 SMNVEV come from the germline V gene (reference sequence). CDR3 length: 14 amino acids. CDR3: CATWGGLMNTEAFF. In DNA, the CDR3 is TGTGCCACCTGGGGGGGCCTAATGAACACTGAAGCTTTCTTT.

This clone came up a few times. The chain carries TRBV30 and TRBJ1-1; the D gene is possibly TRBD1 (6 bases). This CDR3 is 12 amino acids long. Germline V gene sequence: CDR1 GTSNPN, CDR2 SVGIG (reference sequence). Trimming removed 4 bases from V and 5 bases from J, with 11 bases in between. CDR3 loop: CAWNQGYTEAFF. CDR3 bases: TGTGCCTGGAACCAGGGGTATACTGAAGCTTTCTTT.